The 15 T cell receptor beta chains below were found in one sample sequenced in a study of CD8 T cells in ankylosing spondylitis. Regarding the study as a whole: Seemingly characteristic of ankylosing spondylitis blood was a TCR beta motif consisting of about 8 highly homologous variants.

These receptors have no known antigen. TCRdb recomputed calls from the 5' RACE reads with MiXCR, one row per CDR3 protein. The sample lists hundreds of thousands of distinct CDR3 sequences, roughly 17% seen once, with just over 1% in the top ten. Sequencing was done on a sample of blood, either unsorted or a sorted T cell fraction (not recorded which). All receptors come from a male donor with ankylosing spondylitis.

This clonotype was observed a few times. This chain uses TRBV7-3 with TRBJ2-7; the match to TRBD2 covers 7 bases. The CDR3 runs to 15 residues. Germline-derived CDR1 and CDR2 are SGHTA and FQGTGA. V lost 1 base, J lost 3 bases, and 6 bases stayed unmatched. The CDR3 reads CASSLSGGRVYEQYF. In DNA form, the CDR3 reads TGTGCCAGCAGCTTAAGTGGCGGGAGAGTCTACGAGCAGTACTTC.

CDR3 nucleotides: TGCGCCAGCAGCTTGAGGGGACAGGGGAGGGCCACTGAAGCTTTCTTT. It encodes CASSLRGQGRATEAFF. J is TRBJ1-1 and V is TRBV5-1; the match to TRBD1 covers 10 bases. The germline CDR1 and CDR2 sequences are SGHRS and YFSETQ. J gave up 4 bases and V 1 base, and 7 bases lay outside the gene matches. The CDR3 covers 16 residues.

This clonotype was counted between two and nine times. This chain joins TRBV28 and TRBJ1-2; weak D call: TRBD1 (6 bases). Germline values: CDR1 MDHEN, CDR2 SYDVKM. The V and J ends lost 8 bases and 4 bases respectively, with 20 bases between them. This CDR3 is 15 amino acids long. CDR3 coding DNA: TGTGCCAGCTCTGCAGGGGCGCCAATGGTCTATGGCTACACCTTC. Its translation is CASSAGAPMVYGYTF.

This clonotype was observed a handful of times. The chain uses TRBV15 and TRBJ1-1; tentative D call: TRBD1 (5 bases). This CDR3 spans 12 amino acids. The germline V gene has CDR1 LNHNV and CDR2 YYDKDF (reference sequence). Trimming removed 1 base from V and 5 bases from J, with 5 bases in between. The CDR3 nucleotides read TGTGCCACCAGCAGAGGGGGGACTGAAGCTTTCTTT. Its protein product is CATSRGGTEAFF.

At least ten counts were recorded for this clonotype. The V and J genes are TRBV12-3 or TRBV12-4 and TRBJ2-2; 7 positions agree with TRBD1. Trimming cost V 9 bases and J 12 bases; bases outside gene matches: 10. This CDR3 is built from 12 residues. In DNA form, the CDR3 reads TGTGCCAGACGAGACAGGGCTGGAAAGCTGTTTTTT. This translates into CARRDRAGKLFF.

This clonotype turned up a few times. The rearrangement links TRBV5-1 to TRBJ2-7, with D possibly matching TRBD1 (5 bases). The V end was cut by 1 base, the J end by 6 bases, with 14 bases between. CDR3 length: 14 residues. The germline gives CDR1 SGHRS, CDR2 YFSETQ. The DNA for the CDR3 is TGCGCCAGCAGCTTGCGCAGGGAATCTCTCGAGCAGTACTTC. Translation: CASSLRRESLEQYF.

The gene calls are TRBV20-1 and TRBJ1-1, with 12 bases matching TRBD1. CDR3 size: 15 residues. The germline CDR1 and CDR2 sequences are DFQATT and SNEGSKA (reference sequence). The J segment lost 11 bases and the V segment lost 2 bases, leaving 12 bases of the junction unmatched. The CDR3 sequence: CSARRPGTGGLVAFF. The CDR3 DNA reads TGCAGTGCTAGAAGACCCGGGACAGGGGGCCTCGTGGCTTTCTTT.

The CDR3 loop is CASSSPVGNYGYTF. CDR3 DNA: TGTGCCAGCAGTTCCCCCGTGGGGAACTATGGCTACACCTTC. V gene TRBV28 combines with J gene TRBJ1-2; D is uncertain. Germline V gene lookup returns CDR1 MDHEN and CDR2 SYDVKM. Trimming stripped 4 bases from V and 2 bases from J, with 11 bases between. The CDR3 consists of 14 residues.

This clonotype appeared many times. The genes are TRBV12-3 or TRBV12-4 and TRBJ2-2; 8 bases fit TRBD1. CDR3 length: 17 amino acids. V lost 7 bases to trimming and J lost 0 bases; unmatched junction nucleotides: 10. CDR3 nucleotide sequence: TGTGCCAGCACCCGCGGGGACAGGTCCGCGAACACCGGGGAGCTGTTTTTT. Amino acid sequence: CASTRGDRSANTGELFF.

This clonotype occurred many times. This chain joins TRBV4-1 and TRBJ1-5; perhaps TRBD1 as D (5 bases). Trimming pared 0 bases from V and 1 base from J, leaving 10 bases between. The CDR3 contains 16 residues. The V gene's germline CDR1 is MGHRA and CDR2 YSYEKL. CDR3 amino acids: CASSQDSAGSNQPQHF. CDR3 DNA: TGCGCCAGCAGCCAAGATTCGGCAGGGAGCAATCAGCCCCAGCATTTT.

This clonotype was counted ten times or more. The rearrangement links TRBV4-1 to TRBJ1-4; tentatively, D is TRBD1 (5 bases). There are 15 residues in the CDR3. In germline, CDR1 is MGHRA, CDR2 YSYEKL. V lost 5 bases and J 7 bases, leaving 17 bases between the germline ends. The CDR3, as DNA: TGCGCCAGCAGCTCGAAAGCAGGGAATGGTGAAAAACTGTTTTTT. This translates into CASSSKAGNGEKLFF.

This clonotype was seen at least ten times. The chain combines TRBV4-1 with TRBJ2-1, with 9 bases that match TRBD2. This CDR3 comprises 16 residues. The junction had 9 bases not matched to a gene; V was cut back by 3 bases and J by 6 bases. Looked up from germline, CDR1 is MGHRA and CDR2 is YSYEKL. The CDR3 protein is CASSHEGLAHSNEQFF. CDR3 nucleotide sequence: TGCGCCAGCAGCCACGAGGGACTAGCCCATTCCAATGAGCAGTTCTTC.

CDR3 loop: CSTQRGGGVGETQYF. The CDR3 DNA sequence: TGCAGTACCCAAAGGGGAGGAGGTGTAGGGGAGACCCAGTACTTC. This chain links TRBV20-1 with TRBJ2-5, with D perhaps matching TRBD2 (6 bases). The CDR3 has 15 amino acids. Trimming took off 8 bases at V and 5 bases at J, with 24 bases between the two ends. From germline, CDR1 is DFQATT and CDR2 SNEGSKA (reference sequence).

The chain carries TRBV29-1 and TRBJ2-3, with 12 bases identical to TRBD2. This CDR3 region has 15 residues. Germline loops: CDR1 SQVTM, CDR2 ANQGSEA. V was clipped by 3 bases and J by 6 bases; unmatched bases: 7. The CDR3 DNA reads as TGCAGCGTTGAGGTGGGACTAGCGGGCCGCGATACGCAGTATTTT. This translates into CSVEVGLAGRDTQYF.

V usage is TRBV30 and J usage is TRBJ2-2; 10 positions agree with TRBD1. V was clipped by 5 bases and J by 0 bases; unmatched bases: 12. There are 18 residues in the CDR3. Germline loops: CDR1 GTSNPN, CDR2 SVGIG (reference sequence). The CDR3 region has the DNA TGTGCCTGGTCAAGGGATCGGACAGGGGGTACGAACACCGGGGAGCTGTTTTTT. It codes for CAWSRDRTGGTNTGELFF.